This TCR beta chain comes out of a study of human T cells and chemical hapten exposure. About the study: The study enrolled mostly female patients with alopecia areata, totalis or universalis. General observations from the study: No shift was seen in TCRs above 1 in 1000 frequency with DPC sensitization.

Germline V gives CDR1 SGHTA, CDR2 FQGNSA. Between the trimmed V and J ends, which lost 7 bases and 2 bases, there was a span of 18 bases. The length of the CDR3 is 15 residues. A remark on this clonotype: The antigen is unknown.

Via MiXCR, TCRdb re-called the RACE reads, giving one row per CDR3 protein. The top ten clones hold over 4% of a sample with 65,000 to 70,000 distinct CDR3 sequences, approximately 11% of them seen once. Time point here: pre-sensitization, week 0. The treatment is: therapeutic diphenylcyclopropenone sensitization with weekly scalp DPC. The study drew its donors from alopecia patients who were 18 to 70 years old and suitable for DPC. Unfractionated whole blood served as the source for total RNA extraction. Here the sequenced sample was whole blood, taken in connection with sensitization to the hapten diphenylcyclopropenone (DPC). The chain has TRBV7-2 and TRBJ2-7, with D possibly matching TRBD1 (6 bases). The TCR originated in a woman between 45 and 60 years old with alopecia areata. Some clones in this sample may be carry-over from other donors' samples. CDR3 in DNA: TGTGCCAGCACCGTTGGGCAGGGGCTCCCCTACGAGCAGTACTTC. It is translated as CASTVGQGLPYEQYF.